A single sample is the source of the 30 T cell receptor beta chains below, sequenced in a study of Ad26.COV2.S vaccination and SARS-CoV-2 variants (dated by TCRdb to the early 2020s). To prepare the library, the immunoSEQ multiplex PCR assay was applied. What TCRdb holds here is the immuneACCESS table cut down to in-frame rearrangements. Part of the clones is not present; checked against another copy, under half of the missing clones reflect an unresolved V gene, and the others are unexplained. This sample holds about 280,000 clones; 80% to 90% were observed only once. The top ten hold about 3.1% of the sample. The treatment or condition label, read with the paper, signifies: 19 received Ad26.COV2.S at low or high dose, single or two shots; 5 received placebo; per-sample allocation not given. Repertoires of vaccine and placebo recipients were sequenced from samples taken on day 63 after the first injection.

The sequencing here drew on peripheral blood, taken in a trial of Ad26.COV2.S vaccine versus placebo. The receptor source for this set is a person aged 18 to 59 who received the Ad26.COV2.S COVID-19 vaccine or a placebo.

This chain connects TRBV18 to TRBJ2-2; 9 bases match TRBD1. With 6 bases clipped from V and 8 bases from J, the junction kept 10 bases outside the gene matches. CDR1 KGHSH and CDR2 LQKENI come from the germline V gene. CDR3 size: 15 residues. CDR3 sequence: CASSPGQGTTGELFF. The CDR3 nucleotides are TGTGCCAGCTCCCCTGGACAGGGGACAACAGGGGAGCTGTTTTTT.

V and J are TRBV3-1 (or the pseudogene TRBV3-2) and TRBJ2-1, with unresolved D. CDR3 length equals 14 residues. V was clipped by 1 base and J by 5 bases, with 9 bases between them. The germline V gene encodes CDR1 LGHDT and CDR2 YNNKEL (reference sequence). CDR3 residues: CASSQGTANNEQFF. The CDR3 nucleotides are TGTGCCAGCAGCCAAGGGACGGCAAACAATGAGCAGTTCTTC.

V usage is TRBV3-1 (or the pseudogene TRBV3-2) and J usage is TRBJ2-7; 7 bases match TRBD2. V lost 4 bases to trimming and J lost 6 bases; unmatched junction nucleotides: 15. Germline CDR1 reads LGHDT; CDR2 reads YNNKEL (reference sequence). This CDR3 is 16 amino acids long. This chain's CDR3 is CASSLRFWDYISEQYF. The DNA for the CDR3 is TGTGCCAGCAGCCTCCGTTTCTGGGACTATATATCCGAGCAGTACTTC.

This chain connects TRBV29-1 to TRBJ2-3, with TRBD1 identical over 9 bases. Germline V lookup: CDR1 SQVTM, CDR2 ANQGSEA. The CDR3 contains 13 residues. V lost 7 bases and J lost 1; bases outside the gene matches: 3. The CDR3 is CSGRQGGTDTQYF. The CDR3 nucleotides read TGCAGCGGTCGACAGGGGGGCACAGATACGCAGTATTTT.

The chain couples TRBV6-1 to TRBJ2-7, with D possibly being TRBD1 (5 bases). Trimming pared 2 bases from V and 1 base from J, leaving 12 bases between. CDR1 MNHNS and CDR2 SASEGT come from the germline V gene. This CDR3 comprises 15 residues. CDR3 in amino acids: CASSESGSPSYEQYF. As DNA, the CDR3 is TGTGCCAGCAGTGAATCAGGGTCTCCTTCCTACGAGCAGTACTTC.

Here the CDR3 reads CSIRTAPRDEQYF. The CDR3 nucleotides read TGCAGCATCCGGACAGCACCGAGGGACGAGCAGTACTTC. V gene TRBV29-1 combines with J gene TRBJ2-7; tentatively, D is TRBD1 (6 bases). The CDR3 totals 13 residues. The ends were cut back, 8 bases at V and 5 bases at J, with 19 bases in the middle. Germline assignment: CDR1 SQVTM and CDR2 ANQGSEA.

This chain connects TRBV11-3 to TRBJ1-1, with TRBD1 as a possible D gene (6 bases). Per the germline V gene, CDR1 is SGHNT and CDR2 is YENEEA. The CDR3 runs 14 residues. V was shortened by 4 bases and J by 4 bases, with 13 bases between the two germline ends. The CDR3 nucleotides are TGTGCCAGCAGCTCGTCTGGGGGGCTCACTGAAGCTTTCTTT. Encoded protein: CASSSSGGLTEAFF.

This rearrangement joins TRBV5-6 to TRBJ2-7; 7 bases fit TRBD2. The V gene end was trimmed by 4 bases and the J gene end by 9 bases; junction bases not matched to a gene: 10. In germline, CDR1 is SGHDT, CDR2 YYEEEE. The CDR3 is 13 residues long. CDR3 in amino acids: CASSPTGTGGQYF. CDR3 nucleotide sequence: TGTGCCAGCAGCCCCACCGGGACGGGAGGGCAGTACTTC.

V and J are TRBV9 and TRBJ2-5; 7 bases fit TRBD2. The CDR3 is 15 residues long. Germline loops: CDR1 SGDLS, CDR2 YYNGEE. V dropped 3 bases and J dropped 0; count of bases not matched to a gene: 5. In DNA, the CDR3 is TGTGCCAGCAGCGCATCCGGGGGGTACCAAGAGACCCAGTACTTC. Protein sequence: CASSASGGYQETQYF.

V is TRBV19 and J is TRBJ1-5; the D is unclear. The V and J ends lost 5 bases and 5 bases respectively, with 13 bases between them. The CDR3 runs to 14 residues. The V gene's germline CDR1 is LNHDA and CDR2 SQIVND (reference sequence). The CDR3 region is CASSVQDGYQPQHF. CDR3 nucleotides: TGTGCCAGTAGTGTTCAGGACGGGTATCAGCCCCAGCATTTT.

This clone was detected only once. The rearrangement links TRBV21-1 to TRBJ2-4; the table's D call TRBD2 went unverified against the DNA. TRBV21-1 is described as a pseudogene. The CDR3 is made up of 14 amino acids. The CDR3 sequence: CASSRMAGENIQYF. DNA of the CDR3: TGTGCCAGCAGCCGGATGGCCGGAGAAAACATTCAGTACTTC.

The chain recombines TRBV25-1 with TRBJ2-1; TRBD1 matches at 9 bases. This CDR3 has 15 amino acids. CDR1 MGHDK and CDR2 SYGVNS come from the germline V gene. The V segment lost 5 bases and the J segment 4 bases; nucleotides outside the gene matches: 6. The CDR3 nucleotides read TGTGCCAGCAGTTCGACAGGGGGATCTTACAATGAGCAGTTCTTC. Its translation: CASSSTGGSYNEQFF. Full variable domain (outside the CDR3, taken from reference TRBV25-1 and TRBJ2-1): EADIYQTPRYLVIGTGKKITLECSQTMGHDKMYWYQQDPGMELHLIHYSYGVNSTEKGDLSSESTVSRIRTEHFPLTLESARPSHTSQYLCASSSTGGSYNEQFFGPGTRLTVL.

This sequence joins TRBV27 and TRBJ2-6; D gene ambiguous. The ends were cut back, 1 base at V and 2 bases at J, with 15 bases in the middle. Looked up from germline, CDR1 is MNHEY and CDR2 is SMNVEV (reference sequence). This CDR3 contains 18 residues. CDR3 residues: CASSLFSREATGANVLTF. CDR3 coding DNA: TGTGCCAGCAGTTTATTCTCGCGAGAGGCGACTGGGGCCAACGTCCTGACTTTC.

The chain combines TRBV7-9 with TRBJ2-5; 8 nucleotides line up with TRBD1. CDR1 and CDR2 (germline): SEHNR, FQNEAQ (reference sequence). This CDR3 is built from 14 residues. With 6 bases clipped from V and 4 bases from J, the junction kept 7 bases outside the gene matches. In DNA, the CDR3 is TGTGCCAGCAGACTACAGGGGGATAGAGAGACCCAGTACTTC. Translating it yields CASRLQGDRETQYF.

The gene calls are TRBV7-2 and TRBJ1-1; tentative D call: TRBD1 (6 bases). Germline CDR1 is SGHTA and CDR2 is FQGNSA. The CDR3 length is 14 residues. Trimming pared 5 bases from V and 0 bases from J, leaving 10 bases between. As DNA, the CDR3 is TGTGCCAGCAGCCTGCAGGGGTTGAACACTGAAGCTTTCTTT. Protein product: CASSLQGLNTEAFF.

The chain uses TRBV9 and TRBJ2-1; D not certain. The CDR3 loop spans 13 amino acids. Trimming shortened V by 0 bases and J by 3 bases, and 4 bases separated the two germline ends. Germline CDR1 is SGDLS and CDR2 is YYNGEE. For the CDR3, the DNA is TGTGCCAGCAGCGTAGCGGACTACAATGAGCAGTTCTTC. This translates into CASSVADYNEQFF.

CDR3 in amino acids: CASSPMKSTDTQYF. CDR3 DNA sequence: TGTGCCAGCTCACCGATGAAGTCCACAGATACGCAGTATTTT. The genes are TRBV18 and TRBJ2-3; the D is unclear. Per the germline V gene, CDR1 is KGHSH and CDR2 is LQKENI. The CDR3 length is 14 residues. Trimming cost V 3 bases and J 2 bases, with 9 bases left between them.

This clone was seen a single time. The J gene is TRBJ2-7, the V gene TRBV18, with D perhaps TRBD2 (6 bases). Germline V gene data show CDR1 as KGHSH and CDR2 as LQKENI. V was trimmed by 3 bases and J by 2 bases, leaving 11 bases between them. The CDR3 is 14 residues long. The CDR3, as DNA: TGTGCCAGCTCACCCGCGGGGACCACCTACGAGCAGTACTTC. Its translation: CASSPAGTTYEQYF.

This rearrangement joins TRBV3-1 (or the pseudogene TRBV3-2) to TRBJ2-2; the D is unclear. Germline CDR1 reads LGHDT; CDR2 reads YNNKEL (reference sequence). Trimming stripped 6 bases from V and 2 bases from J, with 4 bases between. CDR3 length: 12 amino acids. This CDR3 is CASRYNTGELFF. CDR3 DNA: TGTGCCAGCAGGTATAACACCGGGGAGCTGTTTTTT.

The V call is TRBV11-2, the J call TRBJ1-2; D gene uncertain. Between the trimmed V and J ends, which lost 5 bases and 0 bases, there was a span of 16 bases. This CDR3 is 16 amino acids long. Germline assignment: CDR1 SGHAT and CDR2 FQNNGV. The CDR3 sequence is CASSHLRTSTNYGYTF. The CDR3 nucleotides read TGTGCCAGCAGCCACCTACGCACCAGCACTAACTATGGCTACACCTTC.

V gene TRBV12-3 or TRBV12-4 combines with J gene TRBJ2-7; 10 bases align to TRBD1. CDR3 length: 13 residues. V shed 10 bases, J shed 1 base, and the junction held 4 bases outside the gene matches. Here the CDR3 reads CATRDRGSYEQYF. The CDR3 nucleotides read TGTGCCACCCGGGACAGGGGTTCCTACGAGCAGTACTTC.

The J gene is TRBJ2-7, the V gene TRBV18, with 11 nucleotides matching TRBD2. V shed 3 bases, J shed 6 bases, and the junction held 4 bases outside the gene matches. Germline V gene sequence: CDR1 KGHSH, CDR2 LQKENI. The CDR3 length is 14 residues. This CDR3 reads CASSPGLAAFEQYF. As DNA, the CDR3 is TGTGCCAGCTCACCGGGACTAGCGGCCTTCGAGCAGTACTTC.

J is TRBJ1-1 and V is TRBV5-1; no clear D gene. CDR3 length equals 15 residues. Trimming cost V 1 base and J 4 bases, with 14 bases left between them. CDR1 is SGHRS and CDR2 is YFSETQ in the germline V gene. CDR3 protein: CASSLLSGLITEAFF. In DNA, the CDR3 is TGCGCCAGCAGCTTGCTTTCAGGTTTAATCACTGAAGCTTTCTTT. Filled out from reference TRBV5-1 and TRBJ1-1, the complete variable domain reads KAGVTQTPRYLIKTRGQQVTLSCSPISGHRSVSWYQQTPGQGLQFLFEYFSETQRNKGNFPGRFSGRQFSNSRSEMNVSTLELGDSALYLCASSLLSGLITEAFFGQGTRLTVV.

This sequence joins TRBV2 and TRBJ1-4, with a possible D match to TRBD1 (5 bases). Germline V gene sequence: CDR1 SNHLY, CDR2 FYNNEI. Trimming took off 4 bases at V and 3 bases at J, with 12 bases between the two ends. This CDR3 contains 15 residues. Here the CDR3 DNA reads TGTGCCAGCAGTGTTTCGGGGGGGGCTAATGAAAAACTGTTTTTT. Translating gives CASSVSGGANEKLFF.

This chain joins TRBV9 and TRBJ1-3; D is unresolved. CDR1 SGDLS and CDR2 YYNGEE come from the germline V gene. The V and J ends lost 4 bases and 0 bases respectively, with 11 bases between them. The length of the CDR3 is 15 residues. The CDR3 nucleotides are TGTGCCAGCAGCCCTCAGAGGAGCTCTGGAAACACCATATATTTT. It yields the protein CASSPQRSSGNTIYF.

The chain has TRBV19 and TRBJ1-1; TRBD1 might be the D (5 bases). The germline V and J ends were trimmed by 4 bases and 4 bases, with 19 bases remaining between them. Germline CDR1 and CDR2: LNHDA and SQIVND (reference sequence). The CDR3 runs to 16 residues. CDR3 loop: CASSTQPTGSGTEAFF. In DNA, the CDR3 is TGTGCCAGTAGTACGCAACCTACAGGTTCCGGCACTGAAGCTTTCTTT.

The CDR3 is CASSPKGLAGTSSSYEQYF. The CDR3 bases are TGTGCCAGCAGCCCTAAGGGACTAGCGGGGACCTCGAGCTCCTACGAGCAGTACTTC. V and J are TRBV7-2 and TRBJ2-7; 13 bases map to TRBD2. V shed 5 bases, J shed 0 bases, and the junction held 13 bases outside the gene matches. This CDR3 has 19 amino acids. Germline V gene lookup returns CDR1 SGHTA and CDR2 FQGNSA.

V usage is TRBV2 and J usage is TRBJ2-6; 9 bases agree with TRBD2. Germline-derived CDR1 and CDR2 are SNHLY and FYNNEI. The V gene end was trimmed by 4 bases and the J gene end by 0 bases; junction bases not matched to a gene: 7. The CDR3 covers 18 residues. CDR3 amino acids: CASSVSGGLASGANVLTF. CDR3 nucleotides: TGTGCCAGCAGTGTGAGCGGGGGGCTAGCCTCTGGGGCCAACGTCCTGACTTTC.

The rearrangement joins TRBV2 to TRBJ1-3; D remains unclear. The CDR3 is made up of 15 amino acids. Germline V CDR1 and CDR2: SNHLY, FYNNEI. V was clipped by 1 base and J by 1 base, with 8 bases between them. The CDR3 region has the DNA TGTGCCAGCAGTGAAGACGGTATATCTGGAAACACCATATATTTT. The encoded protein is CASSEDGISGNTIYF.

This clone has just one count. The chain has TRBV6-6 and TRBJ1-6, with D perhaps matching TRBD1 (6 bases). The CDR3 has 16 amino acids. V lost 5 bases and J 4 bases, leaving 15 bases between the germline ends. CDR1 is MNHNY and CDR2 is SVGAGI in the germline V gene (reference sequence). In DNA form, the CDR3 reads TGTGCCAGCAGTCTCCGCCCGGGACATTATAATTCACCCCTCCACTTT. This translates into CASSLRPGHYNSPLHF.